Following are 14 T cell receptor beta chains from one sample sequenced in a study of cytomegalovirus exposure and HLA in healthy donors. In the PCR, 60 Vbeta and 13 Jbeta primers were used. Using immunoSEQ multiplex PCR, the repertoire was profiled, and TCRdb retains in-frame clones only, with some absent. The sample contains under 200,000 clones, 68% of which appear only once. Specimen: PBMCs. The receptors stem from a woman aged 18 to 35 in good health and CMV-seropositive.

This clone was found a few times. The chain carries TRBV7-2 and TRBJ2-7; TRBD2 matches at 8 bases. V trimming: 1 base; J trimming: 7 bases; junction bases outside the gene matches: 9. This CDR3 spans 15 amino acids. CDR1 is SGHTA and CDR2 is FQGNSA in the germline V gene. CDR3 amino acids: CASSLGRGGRQEQYF. In nucleotides, the CDR3 is TGTGCCAGCAGCTTAGGTCGGGGGGGGCGTCAAGAGCAGTACTTC.

This clone has only one observation. The J gene is TRBJ2-5, the V gene TRBV30; a possible D gene is TRBD1 (6 bases). The DNA end is a closer match to TRBJ2-7, so the J assignment may be wrong. The germline CDR1 and CDR2 sequences are GTSNPN and SVGIG (reference sequence). The CDR3 has 14 amino acids. CDR3: CAWSVRQEWHEQYF. The CDR3 DNA follows: TGTGCCTGGAGTGTCCGACAGGAGTGGCACGAGCAGTACTTC.

The CDR3 loop reads CAWMRSHVLNEQFF. CDR3 sequence (DNA): TGTGCCTGGATGAGGAGTCATGTCTTAAATGAGCAGTTCTTC. The chain combines TRBV30 with TRBJ2-1; D is undetermined. The V end was cut by 4 bases, the J end by 7 bases, with 17 bases between. Germline CDR1 and CDR2: GTSNPN and SVGIG (reference sequence). The CDR3 length is 14 residues.

The V call is TRBV6-1, the J call TRBJ1-3, with D possibly matching TRBD1 (6 bases). This CDR3 spans 17 amino acids. The germline V gene has CDR1 MNHNS and CDR2 SASEGT. Trimming removed 4 bases from V and 0 bases from J, with 16 bases in between. The CDR3 sequence is CASSVLEDSFSGNTIYF. The DNA of the CDR3 is TGTGCCAGCAGTGTCTTGGAGGACAGCTTCTCTGGAAACACCATATATTTT.

This chain joins TRBV6-5 and TRBJ2-5, with 8 bases lining up with TRBD1. The closer fit of TRBJ2-7 to the DNA end suggests the J call may be wrong. This CDR3 has 15 residues. Germline V gene data show CDR1 as MNHEY and CDR2 as SVGAGI. CDR3 DNA sequence: TGTGCCAGCAGCTCCAGACAGGGGCGGATCTACGAGCAGTACTTC. Residues: CASSSRQGRIYEQYF.

This clone was observed a handful of times. This sequence joins TRBV19 and TRBJ1-1; weak D call: TRBD1 (6 bases). Germline V lookup: CDR1 LNHDA, CDR2 SQIVND (reference sequence). The CDR3 contains 14 residues. V lost 3 bases to trimming and J lost 9 bases, with 17 bases between them. CDR3 DNA: TGTGCCAGTAGTATTGGGCAGGGGAATCGTCAAGCTTTCTTT. It encodes CASSIGQGNRQAFF.

V usage is TRBV10-2 and J usage is TRBJ2-4; TRBD1 is a possible D gene (6 bases). CDR1 and CDR2 (germline): WSHSY, SAAADI. This CDR3 comprises 12 residues. Trimming took off 6 bases at V and 7 bases at J, with 10 bases between the two ends. The CDR3 sequence is CASRRTGNIQYF. DNA of the CDR3: TGCGCCAGCAGGCGCACAGGGAACATTCAGTACTTC.

This clone was detected only a few times. The chain joins TRBV5-1 to TRBJ1-2; weak D call: TRBD1 (6 bases). Trimming removed 1 base at V and 7 bases at J, with 17 bases between. Germline V gene lookup returns CDR1 SGHRS and CDR2 YFSETQ. This CDR3 is 15 amino acids long. The CDR3 sequence: CASSLLTGYLSGYTF. The CDR3, as DNA: TGCGCCAGCAGCTTGCTTACAGGGTATTTGAGTGGCTACACCTTC. The whole variable domain, remainder taken from reference TRBV5-1 and TRBJ1-2, is KAGVTQTPRYLIKTRGQQVTLSCSPISGHRSVSWYQQTPGQGLQFLFEYFSETQRNKGNFPGRFSGRQFSNSRSEMNVSTLELGDSALYLCASSLLTGYLSGYTFGSGTRLTVV.

V gene TRBV18 combines with J gene TRBJ1-1, with TRBD1 as a possible D gene (5 bases). The CDR3 contains 14 residues. CDR1 KGHSH and CDR2 LQKENI come from the germline V gene. V was cut by 5 bases and J by 6 bases, with 16 bases left in between. CDR3 protein: CASSTTVNIAEAFF. The CDR3 DNA is TGTGCCAGCTCAACGACAGTTAATATCGCTGAAGCTTTCTTT.

CDR3 region: CASSPVADYYGYTF. The CDR3 region has the DNA TGTGCCAGCAGTCCGGTCGCAGACTACTATGGCTACACCTTC. This chain connects TRBV2 to TRBJ1-2, with unresolved D. The germline V gene has CDR1 SNHLY and CDR2 FYNNEI. This CDR3 has 14 residues. V lost 5 bases, J lost 3 bases, and 13 bases lay in between.

The J gene is TRBJ1-1, the V gene TRBV30, with a weak D call TRBD1 (5 bases). CDR1 is GTSNPN and CDR2 is SVGIG in the germline V gene (reference sequence). The CDR3 is 16 amino acids. V lost 1 base to trimming and J lost 4 bases, with 19 bases between them. The chain's CDR3 is CAWSAAVGPDPTEAFF. The CDR3, as DNA: TGTGCCTGGAGTGCGGCGGTGGGGCCCGACCCCACTGAAGCTTTCTTT.

The J gene is TRBJ2-7, the V gene TRBV7-9, with D possibly being TRBD2 (5 bases). The germline V gene encodes CDR1 SEHNR and CDR2 FQNEAQ (reference sequence). The length of the CDR3 is 13 residues. V lost 7 bases and J lost 7, with 17 bases in between. CDR3 in amino acids: CASTAVARREQYF. The CDR3 DNA reads as TGTGCCAGCACAGCGGTGGCGAGGAGGGAGCAGTACTTC.

In regard to this clone: This same CDR3 is encoded by further DNA sequences in the sample. The J gene is TRBJ1-6, the V gene TRBV5-6; tentative D call: TRBD1 (5 bases). V was pared by 6 bases and J by 0 bases, with 13 bases between. This CDR3 has 16 amino acids. The germline V gene has CDR1 SGHDT and CDR2 YYEEEE. The CDR3 sequence is CASTSTDSSYNSPLHF. The CDR3 nucleotides are TGTGCCAGCACCTCCACCGACAGCTCCTATAATTCACCCCTCCACTTT.

This clone was observed a single time. The J gene is TRBJ1-2, the V gene TRBV30; D is ambiguous. Trimming stripped 5 bases from V and 4 bases from J, with 14 bases between. From germline, CDR1 is GTSNPN and CDR2 SVGIG (reference sequence). The CDR3 spans 13 residues. The CDR3 nucleotides read TGTGCCTGGCAGGCTCCTCCATCCTATGGCTACACCTTC. Protein sequence: CAWQAPPSYGYTF.